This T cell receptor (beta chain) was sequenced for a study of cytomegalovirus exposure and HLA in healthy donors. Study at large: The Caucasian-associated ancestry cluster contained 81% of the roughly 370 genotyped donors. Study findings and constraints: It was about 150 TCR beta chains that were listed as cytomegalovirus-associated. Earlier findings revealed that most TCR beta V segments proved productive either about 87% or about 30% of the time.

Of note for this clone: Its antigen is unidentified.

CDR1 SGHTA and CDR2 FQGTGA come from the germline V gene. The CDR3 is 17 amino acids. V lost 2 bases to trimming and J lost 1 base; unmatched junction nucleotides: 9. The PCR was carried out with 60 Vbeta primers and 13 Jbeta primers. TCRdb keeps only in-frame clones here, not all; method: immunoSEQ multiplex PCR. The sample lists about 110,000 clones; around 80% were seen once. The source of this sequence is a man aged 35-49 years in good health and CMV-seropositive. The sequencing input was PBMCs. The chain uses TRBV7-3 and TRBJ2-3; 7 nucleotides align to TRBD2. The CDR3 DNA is TGTGCCAGCAGCTTAGGAGCGGGGCCTAGTCGCACAGATACGCAGTATTTT. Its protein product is CASSLGAGPSRTDTQYF.